The 29 T cell receptor beta chains below were found in one sample sequenced in a study of T cell responses to AZD1222 COVID-19 vaccine. Using immunoSEQ multiplex PCR, the repertoire was profiled, and TCRdb retains in-frame clones only, with some absent. The sample gives over 150,000 clones, approximately 90% of which show up once; approximately 3% is in the top ten. The sample consisted of peripheral blood, taken on day 0 of AZD1222 vaccination. All receptors come from an adult in good health.

The CDR3 DNA reads as TGTGCCAGCAGCTTCCTGACAGGGGGTGGCTACACCTTC. Amino acid sequence: CASSFLTGGGYTF. The rearrangement uses TRBV5-6 and TRBJ1-2; the match to TRBD1 covers 9 bases. V was clipped by 2 bases and J by 7 bases; unmatched bases: 3. The CDR3 sequence is 13 residues long. The germline V gene encodes CDR1 SGHDT and CDR2 YYEEEE.

The J gene is TRBJ2-7, the V gene TRBV6-5, with D tentatively TRBD1 or TRBD2 (5 bases each). The V gene lost 0 bases and the J gene lost 5 bases, with 17 bases spanning the gap. CDR3 length equals 16 residues. The V gene's germline CDR1 is MNHEY and CDR2 SVGAGI. CDR3 loop: CASSYSTFGGSDEQYF. In DNA form, the CDR3 reads TGTGCCAGCAGTTACTCGACCTTTGGGGGTTCGGACGAGCAGTACTTC.

The chain carries TRBV2 and TRBJ1-1; 7 bases align to TRBD1. With V trimmed by 6 bases and J by 0 bases, 4 bases remained unmatched. This CDR3 comprises 14 residues. Germline loops: CDR1 SNHLY, CDR2 FYNNEI. CDR3 sequence (DNA): TGTGCCAGCAGCTCCGGGACAGTGAACACTGAAGCTTTCTTT. It specifies CASSSGTVNTEAFF.

J is TRBJ1-2 and V is TRBV4-3, with 8 bases matching TRBD1. The CDR3 runs 15 residues. V was clipped by 2 bases and J by 2 bases; unmatched bases: 4. Germline CDR1 and CDR2: LGHNA and YSLEER. Here the CDR3 reads CASSQRTGMNYGYTF. Here the CDR3 DNA reads TGCGCCAGCAGCCAAAGGACAGGGATGAACTATGGCTACACCTTC.

The chain uses TRBV4-3 and TRBJ2-1, with D perhaps TRBD2 (6 bases). V was trimmed by 0 bases and J by 6 bases, leaving 18 bases between them. The germline V gene has CDR1 LGHNA and CDR2 YSLEER. The CDR3 contains 17 residues. CDR3 sequence reads: CASSQEGSSRGPNEQFF. The CDR3 DNA reads TGCGCCAGCAGCCAAGAAGGGTCCTCGCGGGGACCCAATGAGCAGTTCTTC.

This rearrangement joins TRBV7-2 to TRBJ1-5; D remains unclear. V was clipped by 1 base and J by 5 bases, with 9 bases between them. CDR1 and CDR2 from the germline V gene are SGHTA and FQGNSA. The CDR3 is made up of 14 amino acids. CDR3 in DNA: TGTGCCAGCAGCTTAGGACAACGGGATCAGCCCCAGCATTTT. Residues: CASSLGQRDQPQHF.

The chain carries TRBV27 and TRBJ2-1, with D possibly TRBD2 on 5 matching bases. From germline, CDR1 is MNHEY and CDR2 SMNVEV (reference sequence). V lost 8 bases, J lost 15 bases, and 17 bases lay in between. This CDR3 is built from 11 residues. The CDR3 spells CASPAWAGGFF. As DNA, the CDR3 is TGTGCCAGCCCGGCGTGGGCTGGAGGGTTCTTC.

This clone has just one count. The chain uses TRBV6-5 and TRBJ1-1, with D unclear. The CDR3 has 13 amino acids. The V end was cut by 8 bases, the J end by 1 base, with 11 bases between. Per germline, CDR1 MNHEY and CDR2 SVGAGI. The CDR3 sequence is CASGRQQNTEAFF. The DNA of the CDR3 is TGTGCCAGCGGGAGACAACAGAACACTGAAGCTTTCTTT.

The chain joins TRBV7-8 to TRBJ2-1, with 7 bases matching TRBD1. The J segment lost 8 bases and the V segment lost 6 bases, leaving 19 bases of the junction unmatched. This CDR3 is 17 amino acids long. In germline, CDR1 is SGHVS, CDR2 FQNEAQ. CDR3 DNA sequence: TGTGCCAGCAGATTCGGACGTGGGCTAACAGGGGACGATGAGCAGTTCTTC. Its protein is CASRFGRGLTGDDEQFF.

The J gene is TRBJ1-2, the V gene TRBV14; D not certain. Germline CDR1 is SGHDN and CDR2 is FVKESK. V was clipped by 0 bases and J by 6 bases, with 17 bases between them. There are 16 residues in the CDR3. This chain's CDR3 is CASSQDKGRWTNGYTF. In DNA, the CDR3 is TGTGCCAGCAGCCAAGACAAGGGAAGGTGGACTAATGGCTACACCTTC.

The chain recombines TRBV2 with TRBJ1-5; 7 bases agree with TRBD1. The CDR3 covers 18 residues. After removal of 3 bases from V and 6 bases from J, the junction contained 17 bases not matched to a gene. CDR1 is SNHLY and CDR2 is FYNNEI in the germline V gene. The CDR3 reads CASSDHRDSGTHSQPQHF. The CDR3 DNA reads as TGTGCCAGCAGTGATCACCGGGACAGCGGAACTCACTCTCAGCCCCAGCATTTT.

This sequence joins TRBV10-3 and TRBJ1-2, with 8 nucleotides matching TRBD1. Germline lookup yields CDR1 ENHRY and CDR2 SYGVKD. The CDR3 is made up of 14 amino acids. The J segment lost 8 bases and the V segment lost 4 bases, leaving 9 bases of the junction unmatched. CDR3 region: CAISGARTGQGYTF. In nucleotides, the CDR3 is TGTGCCATCAGTGGGGCCCGGACAGGGCAAGGCTACACCTTC.

The chain employs TRBV7-8 and TRBJ2-6, with D tentatively TRBD1 (5 bases). CDR3 length: 18 residues. With 2 bases removed from V and 1 base from J, the gap between germline ends came to 15 bases. Germline CDR1 SGHVS, CDR2 FQNEAQ. The CDR3 DNA is TGTGCCAGCAGCTTAACCCGGCAGGGTGGGTCTGGGGCCAACGTCCTGACTTTC. It specifies CASSLTRQGGSGANVLTF.

In this sample, this clone turned up once. This chain links TRBV7-2 with TRBJ2-6, with TRBD1 identical over 7 bases. The CDR3 covers 15 residues. V gave up 5 bases and J gave up 4 bases; unmatched junction bases: 5. The germline CDR1 and CDR2 sequences are SGHTA and FQGNSA. The CDR3 DNA reads TGTGCCAGCAGCCCGACAGGGACCGGGGCCAACGTCCTGACTTTC. Protein sequence: CASSPTGTGANVLTF.

The V gene is TRBV6-2 or TRBV6-3, the J gene TRBJ1-1; D is uncertain. Germline values: CDR1 MNHEY, CDR2 SVGEGT. V lost 5 bases to trimming and J lost 1 base, with 17 bases between them. The CDR3 loop spans 16 amino acids. The CDR3: CASSKAPVVRNTEAFF. CDR3 coding DNA: TGTGCCAGCAGTAAGGCTCCGGTGGTTAGGAACACTGAAGCTTTCTTT.

This clone has a single count. V is TRBV5-6 and J is TRBJ1-5; D is undetermined. The germline V gene has CDR1 SGHDT and CDR2 YYEEEE. The CDR3 is 15 amino acids. The V end lost 1 base, the J end lost 6 bases, and 14 bases lay between the germline ends. The CDR3: CASSLWGSRVQPQHF. The CDR3 bases are TGTGCCAGCAGCTTGTGGGGAAGTAGGGTTCAGCCCCAGCATTTT.

The V gene is TRBV11-3, the J gene TRBJ1-1; D ambiguous. Germline assignment: CDR1 SGHNT and CDR2 YENEEA. This CDR3 is 13 amino acids long. V dropped 0 bases and J dropped 1 base, with 3 bases sitting between them. The CDR3 DNA is TGTGCCAGCAGCTTAGACAGGAACACTGAAGCTTTCTTT. Translating it yields CASSLDRNTEAFF.

This clone came up once. This sequence joins TRBV7-2 and TRBJ2-5; 15 bases agree with TRBD2. Germline loops: CDR1 SGHTA, CDR2 FQGNSA. The J segment lost 5 bases and the V segment lost 7 bases, leaving 8 bases of the junction unmatched. CDR3 size: 16 residues. The CDR3 DNA sequence: TGTGCCAGCAAGCGGACTAGCGGGGGGGCCGGTGAGACCCAGTACTTC. Translating gives CASKRTSGGAGETQYF.

The chain employs TRBV7-8 and TRBJ1-2, with 11 positions matching TRBD1. This CDR3 spans 17 amino acids. Germline V lookup: CDR1 SGHVS, CDR2 FQNEAQ. V trimming: 5 bases; J trimming: 7 bases; junction bases outside the gene matches: 15. The CDR3 reads CASSNRDRGARIGGYTF. DNA of the CDR3: TGTGCCAGCAGCAACCGGGACAGGGGGGCGAGGATCGGTGGCTACACCTTC.

The CDR3 sequence is CASSPRTGPRGPQHF. CDR3 nucleotide sequence: TGTGCCAGCAGTCCGCGGACAGGCCCAAGGGGGCCCCAGCATTTT. The chain employs TRBV27 and TRBJ1-5, with 7 bases identical to TRBD1. Germline lookup yields CDR1 MNHEY and CDR2 SMNVEV (reference sequence). CDR3 length equals 15 residues. Trimming removed 5 bases from V and 9 bases from J; junction bases left unmatched: 13.

The DNA for the CDR3 is TGTGCCAGCAGCTCAGGACTAGCAGGTGAGCAGTTCTTC. It yields the protein CASSSGLAGEQFF. The chain employs TRBV7-3 and TRBJ2-1; 8 bases match TRBD2. The CDR3 contains 13 residues. Germline trimming cut 4 bases from V and 9 bases from J; bases unmatched to any gene: 5. The V gene's germline CDR1 is SGHTA and CDR2 FQGTGA.

The chain links TRBV18 to TRBJ2-7; D not certain. Deletions cut 3 bases from V and 3 bases from J, with 6 bases between. Germline-derived CDR1 and CDR2 are KGHSH and LQKENI. This CDR3 comprises 12 residues. The chain's CDR3 is CASSPEVYEQYF. The CDR3, as DNA: TGTGCCAGCTCACCTGAGGTCTACGAGCAGTACTTC.

The sample holds many counts of this clone. The J gene is TRBJ1-5, the V gene TRBV6-1, with D possibly matching TRBD1 (6 bases). CDR3 length: 17 amino acids. The germline V and J ends were trimmed by 4 bases and 1 base, with 17 bases remaining between them. Germline CDR1 reads MNHNS; CDR2 reads SASEGT. Here the CDR3 reads CASSGGGGGRSNQPQHF. For the CDR3, the DNA is TGTGCCAGCAGTGGGGGGGGCGGGGGTAGGAGCAATCAGCCCCAGCATTTT.

This clone was counted a single time. J is TRBJ1-1 and V is TRBV29-1, with D hard to call. The CDR3 covers 14 residues. CDR1 and CDR2 from the germline V gene are SQVTM and ANQGSEA. V shed 1 base and J shed 5 bases, with 14 bases lying between them. The CDR3 spells CSVEGDLSKTEAFF. CDR3 nucleotides: TGCAGCGTTGAAGGAGACTTATCTAAAACTGAAGCTTTCTTT. The full variable domain, in which reference TRBV29-1 and TRBJ1-1 provide the parts outside the CDR3, is SAVISQKPSRDICQRGTSLTIQCQVDSQVTMMFWYRQQPGQSLTLIATANQGSEATYESGFVIDKFPISRPNLTFSTLTVSNMSPEDSSIYLCSVEGDLSKTEAFFGQGTRLTVV.

This chain connects TRBV11-2 to TRBJ1-2; D perhaps matches TRBD1 (5 bases). Germline V gene data show CDR1 as SGHAT and CDR2 as FQNNGV. This CDR3 has 13 amino acids. V lost 5 bases to trimming and J lost 4 bases, with 11 bases between them. The CDR3 DNA reads TGTGCCAGCAGCCCGGGAGGGACCTATGGCTACACCTTC. This codes for CASSPGGTYGYTF.

The chain carries TRBV11-2 and TRBJ1-1; no firm D call. CDR1 and CDR2 (germline): SGHAT, FQNNGV. The CDR3 totals 15 residues. The V and J ends lost 0 bases and 1 base respectively, with 9 bases between them. The CDR3 spells CASSLDPAGNTEAFF. In nucleotides, the CDR3 is TGTGCCAGCAGCTTAGATCCTGCGGGGAACACTGAAGCTTTCTTT.

This chain links TRBV27 with TRBJ2-3; D might be TRBD2 (6 bases). V was shortened by 5 bases and J by 4 bases, with 22 bases between the two germline ends. Germline V gene lookup returns CDR1 MNHEY and CDR2 SMNVEV (reference sequence). CDR3 length: 17 amino acids. In DNA form, the CDR3 reads TGTGCCAGCAGTCCGCCTCGACTAGTTCACACACCAGATACGCAGTATTTT. Translation gives CASSPPRLVHTPDTQYF.

The V call is TRBV19, the J call TRBJ2-1; possibly TRBD1 for D (6 bases). V was trimmed by 1 base and J by 3 bases, leaving 10 bases between them. The germline V gene has CDR1 LNHDA and CDR2 SQIVND (reference sequence). CDR3 length: 15 amino acids. The CDR3 DNA reads TGTGCCAGTAGTATAGGGGGGCCATTCTACAATGAGCAGTTCTTC. Translating it yields CASSIGGPFYNEQFF.

Here the CDR3 reads CASSRGHGSYEQYF. CDR3 DNA: TGCGCCAGCAGCCGAGGACACGGCTCCTACGAGCAGTACTTC. V and J are TRBV4-3 and TRBJ2-7, with a possible D match to TRBD1 (5 bases). The CDR3 consists of 14 residues. Germline assignment: CDR1 LGHNA and CDR2 YSLEER. V lost 4 bases to trimming and J lost 0 bases, with 10 bases between them.